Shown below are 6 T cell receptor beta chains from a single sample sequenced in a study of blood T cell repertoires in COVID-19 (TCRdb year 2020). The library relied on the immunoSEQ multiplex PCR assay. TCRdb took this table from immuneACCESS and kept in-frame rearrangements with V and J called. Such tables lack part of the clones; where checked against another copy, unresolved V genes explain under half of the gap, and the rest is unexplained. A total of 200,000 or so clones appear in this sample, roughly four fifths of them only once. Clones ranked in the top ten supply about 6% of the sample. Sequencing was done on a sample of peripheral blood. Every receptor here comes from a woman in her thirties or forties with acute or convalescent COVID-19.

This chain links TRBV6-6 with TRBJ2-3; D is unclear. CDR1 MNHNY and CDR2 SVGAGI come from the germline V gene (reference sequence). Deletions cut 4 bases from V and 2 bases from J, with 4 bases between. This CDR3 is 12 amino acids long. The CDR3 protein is CASSSYTDTQYF. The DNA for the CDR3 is TGTGCCAGCAGTTCCTACACAGATACGCAGTATTTT.

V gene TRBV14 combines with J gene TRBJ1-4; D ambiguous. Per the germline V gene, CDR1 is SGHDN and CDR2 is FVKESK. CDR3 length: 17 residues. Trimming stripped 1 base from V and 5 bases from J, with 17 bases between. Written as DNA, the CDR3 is TGTGCCAGCAGCCAAGGGGAGTGGGCACCAGGCAATGAAAAACTGTTTTTT. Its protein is CASSQGEWAPGNEKLFF.

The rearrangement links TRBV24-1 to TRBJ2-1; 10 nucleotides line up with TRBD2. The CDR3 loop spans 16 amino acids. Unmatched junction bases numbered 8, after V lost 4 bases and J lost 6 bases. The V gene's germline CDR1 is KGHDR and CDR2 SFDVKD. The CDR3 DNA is TGTGCCACCAGTGACCCCACTAGCGGGGTAGCCAATGAGCAGTTCTTC. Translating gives CATSDPTSGVANEQFF.

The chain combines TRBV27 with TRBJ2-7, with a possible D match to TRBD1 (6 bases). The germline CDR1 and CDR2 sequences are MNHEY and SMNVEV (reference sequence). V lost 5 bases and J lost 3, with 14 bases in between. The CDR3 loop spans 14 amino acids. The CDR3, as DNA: TGTGCCAGCAGTCAGGGGCAGGGGAACTACGAGCAGTACTTC. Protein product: CASSQGQGNYEQYF.

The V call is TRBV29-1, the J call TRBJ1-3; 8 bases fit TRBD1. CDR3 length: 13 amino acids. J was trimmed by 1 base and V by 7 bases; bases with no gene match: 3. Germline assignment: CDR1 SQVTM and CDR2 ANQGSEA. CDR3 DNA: TGCAGCGCGCAGGGGGCATCTGGAAACACCATATATTTT. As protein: CSAQGASGNTIYF.

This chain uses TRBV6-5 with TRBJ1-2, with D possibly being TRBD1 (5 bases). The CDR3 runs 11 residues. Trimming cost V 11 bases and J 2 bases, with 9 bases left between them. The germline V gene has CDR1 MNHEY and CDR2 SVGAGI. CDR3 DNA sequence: TGTGCCTGCGGGGGAAACTATGGCTACACCTTC. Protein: CACGGNYGYTF.